This T cell receptor (beta chain) stems from a study of response to subunit inactivated influenza vaccine. This clonotype came up a few times. One entry per CDR3 protein, called by TCRdb with MiXCR from the RT-PCR reads. There are approximately 700,000 distinct CDR3 sequences in the sample; more than 11% occur only once, and 5.5% to 8% lies in the top ten. Germline CDR1 reads SGHRS; CDR2 reads YFSETQ. V lost 0 bases and J lost 8, with 17 bases in between. The CDR3 sequence is 15 residues long. The sequence was obtained from a man aged 45-65 years who received an inactivated influenza vaccine. The material was PBMCs from blood, obtained about 14 days before vaccination. The V call is TRBV5-1, the J call TRBJ1-2; TRBD1 might be the D (5 bases). CDR3 amino acids: CASSLAGQLRNGYTF. For the CDR3, the DNA is TGCGCCAGCAGCTTGGCAGGGCAGCTCCGGAACGGCTACACCTTC.